A single sample is the source of the 18 T cell receptor beta chains below, sequenced in a study of blood T cell repertoires in COVID-19. TCRdb's copy holds only in-frame clones and misses some; the assay was immunoSEQ multiplex PCR. The sample contains around 60,000 clones, 80% of which appear only once. The source material was peripheral blood. The receptors were gathered from a young man with COVID-19, enrolled during active disease.

V is TRBV5-8 and J is TRBJ2-1; unclear D gene. Germline-derived CDR1 and CDR2 are SGHTS and YDEGEE. The CDR3 loop spans 12 amino acids. With 4 bases removed from V and 8 bases from J, the gap between germline ends came to 10 bases. CDR3 in DNA: TGTGCCAGCAGCCAAGCTTTGCATGAGCAGTTCTTC. Translating it yields CASSQALHEQFF.

The chain employs TRBV6-5 and TRBJ2-5; TRBD2 agrees at 9 bases. V lost 0 bases to trimming and J lost 5 bases; unmatched junction nucleotides: 4. The germline V gene encodes CDR1 MNHEY and CDR2 SVGAGI. The CDR3 covers 15 residues. DNA for the CDR3: TGTGCCAGCAGTTACTCGATTAGCGGGAGTGAGACCCAGTACTTC. It specifies CASSYSISGSETQYF.

The chain recombines TRBV4-1 with TRBJ2-7; perhaps TRBD1 as D (6 bases). With 2 bases removed from V and 0 bases from J, the gap between germline ends came to 11 bases. The CDR3 has 15 residues. Germline loops: CDR1 MGHRA, CDR2 YSYEKL. The CDR3 nucleotides are TGCGCCAGCAGCCAATCCGCGACAGGCTCCTACGAGCAGTACTTC. Its translation is CASSQSATGSYEQYF.

This clone was detected only once. J is TRBJ1-3 and V is TRBV25-1; D not resolved. CDR3 size: 16 residues. Trimming pared 1 base from V and 0 bases from J, leaving 10 bases between. The germline V gene has CDR1 MGHDK and CDR2 SYGVNS. This CDR3 is CASSEFLGDSGNTIYF. The DNA for the CDR3 is TGTGCCAGCAGTGAATTTCTAGGAGACTCTGGAAACACCATATATTTT.

There are a few counts of this clone. The chain has TRBV4-1 and TRBJ2-1; 12 bases fit TRBD2. J gave up 4 bases and V 4 bases, and 8 bases lay outside the gene matches. Germline-derived CDR1 and CDR2 are MGHRA and YSYEKL. This CDR3 comprises 17 residues. This CDR3 is CASSLTRTSGAYNEQFF. As DNA, the CDR3 is TGCGCCAGCAGCCTAACACGGACTAGCGGGGCATACAATGAGCAGTTCTTC.

This chain links TRBV7-9 with TRBJ1-2, with D unclear. The ends were cut back, 8 bases at V and 4 bases at J, with 14 bases in the middle. Germline loops: CDR1 SEHNR, CDR2 FQNEAQ (reference sequence). The CDR3 covers 13 residues. CDR3 in DNA: TGTGCCAGCCGCCACGAGGGAGGCTATGGCTACACCTTC. Protein: CASRHEGGYGYTF.

V and J are TRBV29-1 and TRBJ1-1; TRBD1 might be the D (6 bases). The length of the CDR3 is 11 residues. Germline-derived CDR1 and CDR2 are SQVTM and ANQGSEA. V gave up 5 bases and J gave up 7 bases, with 11 bases separating them. CDR3 in DNA: TGCAGCGTTCAAGGGGGACTTGAAGCTTTCTTT. Translation: CSVQGGLEAFF.

The rearrangement joins TRBV28 to TRBJ1-5; no firm D call. V was pared by 7 bases and J by 3 bases, with 19 bases between. Per the germline V gene, CDR1 is MDHEN and CDR2 is SYDVKM. CDR3 length equals 16 residues. The CDR3 coding sequence is TGTGCCAGCAATAGACTCCTGGTGAGGGACAATCAGCCCCAGCATTTT. It specifies CASNRLLVRDNQPQHF.

In its sample, this clone was seen a few times. CDR3 amino acids: CASSPSGGEETQYF. The CDR3 DNA reads as TGTGCCAGCAGCCCTAGCGGGGGGGAAGAGACCCAGTACTTC. The chain couples TRBV7-2 to TRBJ2-5, with 12 positions matching TRBD2. The germline V gene has CDR1 SGHTA and CDR2 FQGNSA. The V gene end was trimmed by 5 bases and the J gene end by 3 bases; junction bases not matched to a gene: 1. This CDR3 comprises 14 residues.

The rearrangement links TRBV7-8 to TRBJ1-5; a possible D gene is TRBD1 (6 bases). The CDR3 spans 14 residues. Per germline, CDR1 SGHVS and CDR2 FQNEAQ. Between the trimmed V and J ends, which lost 4 bases and 5 bases, there was a span of 12 bases. CDR3: CASSSGGAYQPQHF. DNA of the CDR3: TGTGCCAGCAGCTCTGGGGGGGCTTATCAGCCCCAGCATTTT.

The J gene is TRBJ2-1, the V gene TRBV6-5; D is possibly TRBD2 (5 bases). Germline V gives CDR1 MNHEY, CDR2 SVGAGI. CDR3 length equals 15 residues. Trimming removed 6 bases at V and 5 bases at J, with 17 bases between. Here the CDR3 reads CASRSTRGSHNEQFF. The CDR3 DNA reads as TGTGCCAGCAGGTCTACTAGAGGGAGCCACAATGAGCAGTTCTTC.

This chain links TRBV6-1 with TRBJ2-5, with 11 bases identical to TRBD2. From germline, CDR1 is MNHNS and CDR2 SASEGT. This CDR3 region has 15 residues. V was pared by 3 bases and J by 4 bases, with 4 bases of the junction left unmatched. CDR3 sequence: CASSEIAGGGETQYF. CDR3 in DNA: TGTGCCAGCAGTGAGATAGCGGGAGGGGGAGAGACCCAGTACTTC.

This clone was seen just once. This chain uses TRBV5-8 with TRBJ2-1; 9 nucleotides line up with TRBD2. The CDR3 runs to 17 residues. The V gene's germline CDR1 is SGHTS and CDR2 YDEGEE. The V and J ends lost 4 bases and 2 bases, in that order; junction bases with no gene match: 10. The CDR3 protein is CASSLSVLAGPYNEQFF. CDR3 nucleotides: TGTGCCAGCAGCCTTTCCGTCCTAGCGGGGCCCTACAATGAGCAGTTCTTC.

This chain uses TRBV4-3 with TRBJ1-5; a possible D gene is TRBD1 (5 bases). CDR3 length: 15 residues. Germline V CDR1 and CDR2: LGHNA, YSLEER. The ends were cut back, 4 bases at V and 2 bases at J, with 12 bases in the middle. CDR3 protein: CASSLGRGRNQPQHF. DNA for the CDR3: TGCGCCAGCAGCCTCGGGAGGGGACGCAATCAGCCCCAGCATTTT.

The rearrangement joins TRBV19 to TRBJ2-2; the D gene is possibly TRBD1 (6 bases). The length of the CDR3 is 15 residues. Trimming stripped 3 bases from V and 3 bases from J, with 11 bases between. Germline assignment: CDR1 LNHDA and CDR2 SQIVND (reference sequence). The CDR3, as DNA: TGTGCCAGTAGTATCCCAGGGGCGGACACCGGGGAGCTGTTTTTT. Encoded protein: CASSIPGADTGELFF. The entire variable domain, with the rest obtained from reference TRBV19 and TRBJ2-2, is as follows: DGGITQSPKYLFRKEGQNVTLSCEQNLNHDAMYWYRQDPGQGLRLIYYSQIVNDFQKGDIAEGYSVSREKKESFPLTVTSAQKNPTAFYLCASSIPGADTGELFFGEGSRLTVL.

The chain links TRBV12-3 or TRBV12-4 to TRBJ1-2, with D unresolved. The CDR3 is 12 amino acids. The V end was cut by 6 bases, the J end by 9 bases, with 14 bases between. CDR3 DNA sequence: TGTGCCAGCAGCTCGGACGGAGGGAGCTACACCTTC. Translating it yields CASSSDGGSYTF.

The chain is built from TRBV4-2 and TRBJ1-1; D gene unclear. The V and J ends lost 0 bases and 4 bases respectively, with 6 bases between them. CDR1 is LGHNA and CDR2 is YNFKEQ in the germline V gene. The CDR3 sequence is 13 residues long. The CDR3 DNA reads TGTGCCAGCAGCCAAGATCGGAGCACTGAAGCTTTCTTT. Its translation: CASSQDRSTEAFF.

This clone came up once. The chain couples TRBV2 to TRBJ1-5, with TRBD1 as a possible D gene (6 bases). CDR1 and CDR2 from the germline V gene are SNHLY and FYNNEI. V lost 4 bases, J lost 0 bases, and 13 bases lay in between. This CDR3 is built from 16 residues. In nucleotides, the CDR3 is TGTGCCAGCAGTGTAGGGGGGGGGTATAGCAATCAGCCCCAGCATTTT. It specifies CASSVGGGYSNQPQHF.